The following is a T cell receptor (beta chain) sequence with its context. The antigen remains unidentified. The data belong to a study of T cells after yellow fever vaccination. Points from the study as a whole: Weaker, the secondary response peaked sooner, at day 5 versus 15. Reappearance after the booster was observed for most primary-vaccination clones (about 96% CD4, approximately 90% CD8).

The V end lost 2 bases, the J end lost 0 bases, and 5 bases lay between the germline ends. CDR3 length equals 13 residues. Germline V gene sequence: CDR1 SEHNR, CDR2 FQNEAQ (reference sequence). A universal primer site and UMIs were added as TCR cDNA was made by 5'RACE template switching. A single record per CDR3 protein comes from TCRdb applying MiXCR to the 5' RACE reads. The sample contains 550,000 or so distinct CDR3 sequences, 15% to 20% of which appear only once. The V gene is TRBV7-9, the J gene TRBJ2-7, with D hard to call. The sample in question was PBMCs, obtained 15 days after the yellow fever booster vaccination. The source of this sequence is a man between 25 and 39 years old who received the YFV17D yellow fever vaccine. CDR3 amino acids: CASSLMYSYEQYF. The CDR3 DNA is TGTGCCAGCAGCTTAATGTACTCCTACGAGCAGTACTTC.